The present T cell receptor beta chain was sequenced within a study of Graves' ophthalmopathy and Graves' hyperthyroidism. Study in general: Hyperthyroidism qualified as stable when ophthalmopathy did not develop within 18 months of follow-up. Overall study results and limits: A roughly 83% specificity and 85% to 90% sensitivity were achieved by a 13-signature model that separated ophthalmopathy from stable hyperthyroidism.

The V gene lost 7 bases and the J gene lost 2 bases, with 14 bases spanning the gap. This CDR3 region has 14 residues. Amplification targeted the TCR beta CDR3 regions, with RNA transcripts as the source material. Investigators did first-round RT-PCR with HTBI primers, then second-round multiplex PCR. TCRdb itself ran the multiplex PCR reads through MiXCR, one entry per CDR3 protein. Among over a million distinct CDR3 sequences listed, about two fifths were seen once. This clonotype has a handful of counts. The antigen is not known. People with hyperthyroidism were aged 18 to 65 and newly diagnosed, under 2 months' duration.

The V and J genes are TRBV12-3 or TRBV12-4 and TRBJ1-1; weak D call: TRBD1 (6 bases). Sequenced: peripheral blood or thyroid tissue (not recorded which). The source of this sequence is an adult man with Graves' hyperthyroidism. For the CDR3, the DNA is TGTGCCAGCATCCTGACAGGTAGTAACACTGAAGCTTTCTTT. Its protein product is CASILTGSNTEAFF.